This TCR beta chain was identified during a study of blood T cell repertoires in COVID-19. For the study at large: Sources were T cells, B-cell-depleted T cells, or PBMCs; the material itself was cDNA or gDNA.

In the authors' methods: Counts of nucleated cells, estimated from reference gene primer amplification, were obtained. Here immunoSEQ multiplex PCR was the method, and the copy in TCRdb shows in-frame clones only, minus some. Clone size and the V and J calls come from that table; the DNA yielded D and trimming. The repertoire holds approximately 89,000 clones, with about four fifths as singletons. This TCR came from a man aged 65 to 85 with COVID-19, enrolled during active disease. The sequenced sample consisted of peripheral blood.

The CDR3 nucleotides are TGTGCCAGCAGCCAATCGGAGGGCTGGGACAGTTGGTTCTTC. It translates to CASSQSEGWDSWFF. The rearrangement joins TRBV16 to TRBJ2-1, with D tentatively TRBD1 (7 bases). The CDR3 has 14 residues. V gave up 0 bases and J gave up 15 bases, with 18 bases separating them. CDR1 and CDR2 (germline): KGHSY, FQNENV.